The 10 T cell receptor beta chains in this list originate from one sample, sequenced in a study of T cell responses to AZD1222 COVID-19 vaccine. Profiling relied on immunoSEQ multiplex PCR, and the TCRdb table lists in-frame clones only, not all of them. The table shows approximately 130,000 clones, with 92% occurring only once. Sequences were derived from peripheral blood, sampled on day 0 of AZD1222 vaccination. The receptor source for this set is an adult in good health.

The chain recombines TRBV28 with TRBJ2-6; 11 bases agree with TRBD2. Germline-derived CDR1 and CDR2 are MDHEN and SYDVKM. The CDR3 is 17 amino acids. Trimming at V came to 6 bases and at J to 2 bases, leaving 6 bases not matched to a gene. In DNA form, the CDR3 reads TGTGCCAGCAGCGGGACTAGCGGCTTCCCTGGGGCCAACGTCCTGACTTTC. Amino acids: CASSGTSGFPGANVLTF.

The J gene is TRBJ2-7, the V gene TRBV19, with 12 bases identical to TRBD2. The CDR3 loop spans 14 amino acids. Germline V gene lookup returns CDR1 LNHDA and CDR2 SQIVND (reference sequence). Trimming took 10 bases from V and 4 from J; bases not matched to a gene: 8. The CDR3 DNA reads as TGTGCCACTCGACTAGCGGGAGCCGGGTACGAGCAGTACTTC. It specifies CATRLAGAGYEQYF. Full variable domain (remainder filled in from reference TRBV19 and TRBJ2-7): DGGITQSPKYLFRKEGQNVTLSCEQNLNHDAMYWYRQDPGQGLRLIYYSQIVNDFQKGDIAEGYSVSREKKESFPLTVTSAQKNPTAFYLCATRLAGAGYEQYFGPGTRLTVT.

The chain carries TRBV30 and TRBJ1-2; 12 bases fit TRBD1. The CDR3 loop spans 13 amino acids. The germline V gene has CDR1 GTSNPN and CDR2 SVGIG (reference sequence). Unmatched junction bases numbered 7, after V lost 6 bases and J lost 8 bases. CDR3 sequence (DNA): TGTGCCTGCGGGGACAGGGGGCCTTGGGGCTACACCTTC. The encoded protein is CACGDRGPWGYTF. The whole variable domain, filled in from reference TRBV30 and TRBJ1-2, reads SQTIHQWPATLVQPVGSPLSLECTVEGTSNPNLYWYRQAAGRGLQLLFYSVGIGQISSEVPQNLSASRPQDRQFILSSKKLLLSDSGFYLCACGDRGPWGYTFGSGTRLTVV.

The chain uses TRBV27 and TRBJ2-7; D remains ambiguous. This CDR3 is built from 13 residues. CDR1 MNHEY and CDR2 SMNVEV come from the germline V gene (reference sequence). V lost 5 bases, J lost 2 bases, and 10 bases lay in between. Here the CDR3 DNA reads TGTGCCAGCAGTCTCCAGAGAACCTACGAGCAGTACTTC. Amino acid sequence: CASSLQRTYEQYF.

The V gene is TRBV27, the J gene TRBJ2-7, with 9 nucleotides matching TRBD1. The J segment lost 2 bases and the V segment lost 4 bases, leaving 3 bases of the junction unmatched. From germline, CDR1 is MNHEY and CDR2 SMNVEV (reference sequence). The CDR3 extends over 14 amino acids. The CDR3 region is CASSSRTGAYEQYF. The CDR3 DNA sequence: TGTGCCAGCAGTTCCCGGACAGGGGCCTACGAGCAGTACTTC.

The genes are TRBV3-1 (or the pseudogene TRBV3-2) and TRBJ1-2; D not certain. Germline V gives CDR1 LGHDT, CDR2 YNNKEL (reference sequence). V lost 1 base and J 8 bases, leaving 17 bases between the germline ends. The CDR3 consists of 15 residues. CDR3 sequence reads: CASSQGLQESYGYTF. CDR3 nucleotides: TGTGCCAGCAGCCAAGGGCTTCAAGAGTCCTACGGCTACACCTTC.

The V and J genes are TRBV15 and TRBJ1-2, with D possibly being TRBD1 (6 bases). Between the trimmed V and J ends, which lost 8 bases and 8 bases, there was a span of 24 bases. Looked up from germline, CDR1 is LNHNV and CDR2 is YYDKDF (reference sequence). This CDR3 region has 15 residues. The chain's CDR3 is CATADGTLNSIGYTF. The CDR3 bases are TGTGCCACCGCAGATGGGACACTTAATTCTATAGGCTACACCTTC. The whole variable domain, remainder taken from reference TRBV15 and TRBJ1-2, is DAMVIQNPRYQVTQFGKPVTLSCSQTLNHNVMYWYQQKSSQAPKLLFHYYDKDFNNEADTPDNFQSRRPNTSFCFLDIRSPGLGDTAMYLCATADGTLNSIGYTFGSGTRLTVV.

The rearrangement uses TRBV5-1 and TRBJ1-2; TRBD1 matches at 7 bases. CDR3 length: 14 amino acids. After removal of 3 bases from V and 3 bases from J, the junction contained 5 bases not matched to a gene. CDR1 and CDR2 from the germline V gene are SGHRS and YFSETQ. In nucleotides, the CDR3 is TGCGCCAGCAGCTCCCGTACAGGGGACTATGGCTACACCTTC. This translates into CASSSRTGDYGYTF.

The V and J genes are TRBV29-1 and TRBJ2-7, with 8 bases aligning to TRBD1. J gave up 7 bases and V 8 bases, and 10 bases lay outside the gene matches. This CDR3 has 12 residues. Germline-derived CDR1 and CDR2 are SQVTM and ANQGSEA. The CDR3 protein is CSTRTGMGEQYF. CDR3 nucleotide sequence: TGCAGCACCCGGACAGGGATGGGAGAGCAGTACTTC.

This rearrangement joins TRBV19 to TRBJ2-2, with D perhaps matching TRBD2 (6 bases). Germline CDR1 reads LNHDA; CDR2 reads SQIVND (reference sequence). The ends were cut back, 5 bases at V and 4 bases at J, with 17 bases in the middle. CDR3 length: 16 amino acids. The DNA of the CDR3 is TGTGCCAGTAGTCCCACTAGCAGATCTTTCACCGGGGAGCTGTTTTTT. As protein: CASSPTSRSFTGELFF. Full variable domain (missing parts from reference TRBV19 and TRBJ2-2): DGGITQSPKYLFRKEGQNVTLSCEQNLNHDAMYWYRQDPGQGLRLIYYSQIVNDFQKGDIAEGYSVSREKKESFPLTVTSAQKNPTAFYLCASSPTSRSFTGELFFGEGSRLTVL.